This TCR beta chain was sequenced in a study of cytomegalovirus exposure and HLA in healthy donors. About the research overall: A previous analysis identified 117 million unique TCR beta sequences derived from about 180 million T cells. Within the Caucasian-associated ancestry cluster were roughly 81% of the roughly 400 genotyped donors.

The V and J ends lost 6 bases and 6 bases respectively, with 16 bases between them. Germline V CDR1 and CDR2: SGHAT, FQNNGV. The CDR3 loop spans 14 amino acids. Details on this clone: Its cognate antigen is unknown.

PCR was performed using 60 Vbeta and 13 Jbeta primers. TCRdb's copy holds only in-frame clones and misses some; the assay was immunoSEQ multiplex PCR. The table lists 150,000 to 180,000 clones, under 85% of them singletons. The study's findings and limits: Common viral pathogens seemed, in a later analysis, to connect with several of the most significant clusters.

This cohort consisted of healthy bone marrow donors. The gene calls are TRBV11-2 and TRBJ2-3, with TRBD1 as a possible D gene (7 bases). This TCR came from a young man in good health and CMV-seronegative. The sample consisted of PBMCs. CDR3 in amino acids: CASRPGGPGDTQYF. CDR3 nucleotides: TGTGCCAGCAGACCAGGGGGGCCAGGCGATACGCAGTATTTT.